In its sample, the clone carrying this T cell receptor (beta chain) was seen once. Its target is unknown. The germline V and J ends were trimmed by 2 bases and 6 bases, with 8 bases remaining between them. CDR1 and CDR2 from the germline V gene are MNHEY and SMNVEV (reference sequence). The CDR3 extends over 14 amino acids. All patients were mismatch repair deficient, assessed by either PCR or immunohistochemistry. TCR sequencing covered a few patients who responded to pembrolizumab. This record belongs to a study of PD-1 blockade in mismatch repair-deficient tumors. Study overall: All were previously treated, progressing patients with around 12 mismatch repair-deficient cancer types.

Profiled with immunoSEQ multiplex PCR; TCRdb holds only in-frame clones, not every one. The sample includes 80,000 to 100,000 clones, approximately 84% of them seen just once. Overall study findings and caveats: After pembrolizumab, tumor-resident clones rose rapidly, then generally contracted before radiologic responses.

This chain links TRBV27 with TRBJ1-6; D unclear. The source was peripheral blood, collected 12 weeks after starting pembrolizumab. The TCR comes from an adult with mismatch repair-deficient cancer. CDR3 sequence reads: CASSLGGRNSPLHF. In DNA form, the CDR3 reads TGTGCCAGCAGTTTAGGAGGTCGTAATTCACCCCTCCACTTT.